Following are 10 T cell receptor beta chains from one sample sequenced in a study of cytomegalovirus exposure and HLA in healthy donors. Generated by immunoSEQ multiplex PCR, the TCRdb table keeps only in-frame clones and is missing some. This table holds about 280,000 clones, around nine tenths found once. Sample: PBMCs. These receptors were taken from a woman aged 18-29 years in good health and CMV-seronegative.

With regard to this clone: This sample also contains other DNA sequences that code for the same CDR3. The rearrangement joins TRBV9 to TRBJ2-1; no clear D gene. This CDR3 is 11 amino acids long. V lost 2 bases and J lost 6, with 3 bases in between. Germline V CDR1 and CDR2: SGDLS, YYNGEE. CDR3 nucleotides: TGTGCCAGCAGCGTCCTCAATGAGCAGTTCTTC. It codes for CASSVLNEQFF.

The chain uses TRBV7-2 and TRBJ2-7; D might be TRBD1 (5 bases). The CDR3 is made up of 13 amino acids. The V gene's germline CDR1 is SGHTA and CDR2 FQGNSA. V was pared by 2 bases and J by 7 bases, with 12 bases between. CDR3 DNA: TGTGCCAGCAGCTTATATCAGGGCGGAGAGCAGTACTTC. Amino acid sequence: CASSLYQGGEQYF.

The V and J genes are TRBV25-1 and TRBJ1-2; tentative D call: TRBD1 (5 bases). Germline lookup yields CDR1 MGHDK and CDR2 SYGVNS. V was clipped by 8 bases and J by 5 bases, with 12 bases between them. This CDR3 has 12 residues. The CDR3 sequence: CASPGRDYGYTF. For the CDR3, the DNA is TGTGCCAGCCCGGGCAGGGATTATGGCTACACCTTC.

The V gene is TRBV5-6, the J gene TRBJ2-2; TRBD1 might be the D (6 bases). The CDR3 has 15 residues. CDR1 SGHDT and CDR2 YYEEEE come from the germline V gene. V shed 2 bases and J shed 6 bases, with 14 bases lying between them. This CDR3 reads CASSLTPTGPGELFF. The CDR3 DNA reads TGTGCCAGCAGCTTAACTCCGACAGGACCCGGGGAGCTGTTTTTT.

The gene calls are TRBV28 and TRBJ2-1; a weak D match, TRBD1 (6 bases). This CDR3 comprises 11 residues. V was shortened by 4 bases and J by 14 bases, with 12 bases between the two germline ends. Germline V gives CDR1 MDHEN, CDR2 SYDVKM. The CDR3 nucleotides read TGTGCCAGCAGTTCAAACAGGGTAAAGTTCTTC. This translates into CASSSNRVKFF. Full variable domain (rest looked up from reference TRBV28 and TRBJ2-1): DVKVTQSSRYLVKRTGEKVFLECVQDMDHENMFWYRQDPGLGLRLIYFSYDVKMKEKGDIPEGYSVSREKKERFSLILESASTNQTSMYLCASSSNRVKFFGPGTRLTVL.

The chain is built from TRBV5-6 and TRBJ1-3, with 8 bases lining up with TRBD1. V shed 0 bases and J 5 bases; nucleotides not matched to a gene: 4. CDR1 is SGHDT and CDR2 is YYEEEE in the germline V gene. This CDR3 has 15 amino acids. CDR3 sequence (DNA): TGTGCCAGCAGCTTGGACAGGGGGGATAGAAACACCATATATTTT. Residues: CASSLDRGDRNTIYF.

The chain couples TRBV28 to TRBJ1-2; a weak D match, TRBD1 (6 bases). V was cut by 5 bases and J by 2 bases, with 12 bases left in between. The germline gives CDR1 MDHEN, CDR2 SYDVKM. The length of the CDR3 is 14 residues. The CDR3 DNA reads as TGTGCCAGCAGTCCCGGGACAAGAAACTATGGCTACACCTTC. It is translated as CASSPGTRNYGYTF.

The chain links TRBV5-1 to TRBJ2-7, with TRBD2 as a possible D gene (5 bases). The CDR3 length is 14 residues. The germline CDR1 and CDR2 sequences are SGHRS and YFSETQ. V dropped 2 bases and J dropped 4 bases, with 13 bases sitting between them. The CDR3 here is CASSFLGREYEQYF. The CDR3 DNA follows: TGCGCCAGCAGCTTTCTAGGACGGGAATACGAGCAGTACTTC.

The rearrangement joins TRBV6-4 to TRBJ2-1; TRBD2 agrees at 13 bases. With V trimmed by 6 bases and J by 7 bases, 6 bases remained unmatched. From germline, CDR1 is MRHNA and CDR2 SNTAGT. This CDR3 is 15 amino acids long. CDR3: CASSTGTSGINEQFF. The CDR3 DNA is TGTGCCAGCAGCACCGGGACTAGCGGGATAAATGAGCAGTTCTTC.

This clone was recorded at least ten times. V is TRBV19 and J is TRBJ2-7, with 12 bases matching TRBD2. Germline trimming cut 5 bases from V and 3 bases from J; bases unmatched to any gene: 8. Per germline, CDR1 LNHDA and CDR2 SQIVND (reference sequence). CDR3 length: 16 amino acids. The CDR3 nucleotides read TGTGCCAGTAGTCTACTAGCGGGAGGAAGGAGCTACGAGCAGTACTTC. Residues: CASSLLAGGRSYEQYF.